This T cell receptor beta chain was captured by sequencing in a study of OX40 agonist ivuxolimab in advanced cancers. Note on this clone: Its target is not known. One junction end does not reproduce the germline sequence, and a read error may be involved.

The CDR3 contains 14 residues. The germline V gene encodes CDR1 SGHTA and CDR2 FQGNSA. Study observations and caveats: Clones of CD4+ and CD8+ blood T cells grew by week 6 at doses of 0.1 to 3.0 mg/kg. Researchers report that CD8+ T cells had, on average, more expanded clones than CD4+.

This table comes from immunoSEQ multiplex PCR, and its TCRdb copy is limited to in-frame clones, with some not included. This sample carries around 76,000 clones, 70% to 85% of them seen once, and the ten largest clones take around 1.1%. This TCR was recovered from an adult with an advanced solid tumor such as melanoma, head and neck, liver or kidney cancer. The J gene is TRBJ1-6, the V gene TRBV7-2; maybe TRBD1 (5 bases). The starting material was CD4+ or CD8+ T cells sorted from blood, obtained in a trial of the OX40 agonist ivuxolimab. The CDR3, as DNA: TGTGCCAGCAGCGTAGCGGGGGACGGCTCACCCCTCCACTTT. Translated, it gives CASSVAGDGSPLHF.